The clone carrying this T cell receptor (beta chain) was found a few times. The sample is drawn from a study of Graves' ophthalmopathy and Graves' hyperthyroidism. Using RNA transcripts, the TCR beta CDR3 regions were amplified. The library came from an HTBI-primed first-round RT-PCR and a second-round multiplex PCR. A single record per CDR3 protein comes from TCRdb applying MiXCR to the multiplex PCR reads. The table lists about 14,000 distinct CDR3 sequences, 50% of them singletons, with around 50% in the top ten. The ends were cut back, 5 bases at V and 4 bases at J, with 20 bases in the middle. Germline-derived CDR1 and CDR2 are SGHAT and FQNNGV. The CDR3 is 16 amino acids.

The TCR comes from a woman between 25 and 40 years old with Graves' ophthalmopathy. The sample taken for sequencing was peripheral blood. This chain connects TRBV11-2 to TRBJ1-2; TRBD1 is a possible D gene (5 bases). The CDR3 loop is CASSPQDSTSIYGYTF. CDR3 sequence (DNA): TGTGCCAGCAGCCCCCAAGACAGTACCTCCATCTATGGCTACACCTTC.